This T cell receptor (beta chain) was sequenced in a study of blood T cell repertoires in COVID-19 (dated by TCRdb to 2020 to 2021). Study-level background: Samples covering the acute and convalescent phases of COVID-19 were provided by collaborators in the United States, Italy and Spain. The material from the prospective study consisted of cDNA or gDNA derived from T cells, B-cell-depleted T cells, or PBMCs. Subjects who had been exposed to COVID-19, were actively infected with it, or had recovered from it provided the deeply sampled blood TCRbeta repertoires that made up the dataset. The repertoires were released in a freely available public database meant as a resource for research on the immune response to SARS-CoV-2. Samples were obtained from the ongoing ImmuneRACE study (first 160 participants) and from approximately 1,200 subjects provided by 6 global collaborators. Sample metadata almost always included a de-identified subject ID, COVID-19 status, age in years and sex. Where HLA class I and class II types were available, the types were taken from metadata supplied by the sample provider, not from assay-based typing.

General findings and caveats noted by the study authors: How much clinical and demographic metadata was included differed by source and by participant, and the metadata was provided uncurated.

Deletion took 0 bases off V and 2 bases off J, with a span of 8 bases between the germline ends. The CDR3 starts with the cysteine, ends with the phenylalanine, and has 14 residues. The sequence is cut down to CDR3 DNA, 42 bases in frame from base 1. Reading the germline V gene (reference sequence) gives CDR1 SGHKS and CDR2 YYEKEE. TCRbeta CDR3 regions were amplified from genomic DNA using the immunoSEQ Assay, a bias-controlled multiplex PCR. As for the original processing: Nucleated cell counts per sample were estimated from amplification of reference gene primers within the assay. Sequence reads were collapsed and filtered to measure the absolute abundance of every unique TCRbeta CDR3 rearrangement. For each sample, productive Simpson clonality was calculated as the square root of Simpson's diversity index across productive rearrangements. Entries here come from immuneACCESS through TCRdb and include only in-frame sequences with V and J called. Some clones fail to appear in such tables; in the studies checked, an unresolved V gene covers under half of the shortfall, and the cause of the remainder is unknown. V and J calls and clone size are given by that table; D and trimming were obtained from the DNA. The sample profile shows about 88,000 clones; 87% of them were found once. The ten most abundant clones make up roughly 15% of the sample.

This clone turned up a few times. No antigen is known for it. No base qualities exist here, and no much larger clone lies one base off it. Each collaborating institution followed its own protocols to collect whole blood in K2EDTA tubes. For TCRbeta analysis, collaborator samples were shipped as frozen whole blood, as isolated PBMCs, or as DNA extracted from either sample type. The origin of this receptor is a male donor with acute or convalescent COVID-19. The sequenced material came from peripheral blood. The chain uses TRBV5-5 and TRBJ1-2; no D gene call is confident. The DNA sequence is TGTGCCAGCAGCTTGGTGGAGGGCAACTATGGCTACACCTTC. Its amino acids are CASSLVEGNYGYTF.